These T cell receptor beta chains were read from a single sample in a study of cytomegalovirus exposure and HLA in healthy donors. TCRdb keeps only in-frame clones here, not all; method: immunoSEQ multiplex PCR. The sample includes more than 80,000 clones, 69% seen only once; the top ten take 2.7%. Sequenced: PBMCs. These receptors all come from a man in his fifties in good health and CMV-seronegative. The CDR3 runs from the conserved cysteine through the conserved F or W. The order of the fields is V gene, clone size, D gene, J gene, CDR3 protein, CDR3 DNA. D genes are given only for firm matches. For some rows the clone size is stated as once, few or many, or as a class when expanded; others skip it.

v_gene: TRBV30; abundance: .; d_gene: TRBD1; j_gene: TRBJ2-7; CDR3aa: CAWGQGIISYEQYF; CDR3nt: TGTGCCTGGGGACAGGGGATAATCTCCTACGAGCAGTACTTC
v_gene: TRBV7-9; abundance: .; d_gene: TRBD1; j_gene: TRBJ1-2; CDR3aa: CASSSHQGDGYTF; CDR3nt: TGTGCCAGCTCCTCCCATCAGGGGGATGGCTACACCTTC
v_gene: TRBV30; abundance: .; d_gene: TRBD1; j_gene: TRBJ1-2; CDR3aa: CAWDGQVGGGYTF; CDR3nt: TGTGCCTGGGATGGACAGGTCGGGGGTGGCTACACCTTC
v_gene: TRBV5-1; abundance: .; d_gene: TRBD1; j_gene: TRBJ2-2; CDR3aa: CASRGDSSTGELFF; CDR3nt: TGCGCCAGCAGGGGGGACAGCTCCACCGGGGAGCTGTTTTTT
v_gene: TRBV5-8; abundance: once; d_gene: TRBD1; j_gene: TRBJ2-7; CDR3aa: CASRKTGGDYEQYF; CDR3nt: TGTGCCAGCAGGAAGACAGGGGGCGATTACGAGCAGTACTTC
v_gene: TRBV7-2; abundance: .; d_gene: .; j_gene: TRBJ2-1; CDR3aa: CASTLMGSSYNEQFF; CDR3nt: TGTGCCAGCACCTTGATGGGGAGCTCCTACAATGAGCAGTTCTTC
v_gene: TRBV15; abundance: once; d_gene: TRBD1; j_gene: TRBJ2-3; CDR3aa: CATSRDRGQSTDTQYF; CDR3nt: TGTGCCACCAGCAGAGATCGGGGACAGAGCACAGATACGCAGTATTTT
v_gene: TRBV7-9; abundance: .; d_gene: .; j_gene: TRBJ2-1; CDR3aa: CASSTSALRGNEQFF; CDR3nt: TGTGCCAGCAGCACATCGGCCCTAAGGGGGAATGAGCAGTTCTTC
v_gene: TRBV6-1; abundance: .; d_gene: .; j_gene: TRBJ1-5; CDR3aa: CASSVGRGRDSNQPQHF; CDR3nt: TGTGCCAGCAGTGTGGGGCGGGGGCGGGATAGCAATCAGCCCCAGCATTTT
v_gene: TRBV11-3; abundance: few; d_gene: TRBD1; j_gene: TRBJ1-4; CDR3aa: CASSLGTGETNEKLFF; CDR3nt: TGTGCCAGCAGCCTGGGGACAGGGGAGACTAATGAAAAACTGTTTTTT
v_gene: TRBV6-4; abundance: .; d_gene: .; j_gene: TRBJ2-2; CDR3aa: CASSDSEVGELFF; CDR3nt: TGTGCCAGCAGTGACTCTGAGGTCGGGGAGCTGTTTTTT
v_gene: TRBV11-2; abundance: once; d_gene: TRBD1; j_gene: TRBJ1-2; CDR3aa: CASSLARGRGQEDGYTF; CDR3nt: TGTGCCAGCAGCTTAGCTAGGGGGCGAGGGCAGGAGGATGGCTACACCTTC
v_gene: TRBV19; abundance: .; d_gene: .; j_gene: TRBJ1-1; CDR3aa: CASRSDYTEAFF; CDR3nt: TGTGCCAGTAGGTCAGACTACACTGAAGCTTTCTTT
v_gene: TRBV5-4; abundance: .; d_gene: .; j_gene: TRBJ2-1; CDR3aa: CASSSGNLNEQFF; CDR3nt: TGTGCCAGCAGCTCCGGGAACCTCAATGAGCAGTTCTTC
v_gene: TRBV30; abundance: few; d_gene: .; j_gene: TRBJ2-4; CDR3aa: CAWSVAGLERNIQYF; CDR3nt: TGTGCCTGGAGTGTCGCGGGACTGGAGCGGAACATTCAGTACTTC
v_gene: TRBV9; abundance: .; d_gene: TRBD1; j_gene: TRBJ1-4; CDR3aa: CASSVGGGAGEKLFF; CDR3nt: TGTGCCAGCAGCGTAGGAGGGGGCGCTGGTGAAAAACTGTTTTTT
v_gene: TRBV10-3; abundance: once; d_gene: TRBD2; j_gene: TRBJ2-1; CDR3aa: CAISGAWEGLNEQFF; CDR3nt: TGTGCCATCAGTGGAGCGTGGGAGGGCCTCAATGAGCAGTTCTTC
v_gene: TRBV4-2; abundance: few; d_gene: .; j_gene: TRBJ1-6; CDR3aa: CASSQGTRWSPLHF; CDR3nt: TGTGCCAGCAGCCAAGGGACAAGGTGGTCACCCCTCCACTTT
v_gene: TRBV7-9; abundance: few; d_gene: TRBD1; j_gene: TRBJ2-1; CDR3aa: CASSHSLQGAGEQFF; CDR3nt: TGTGCCAGCAGCCACTCGCTTCAGGGGGCAGGTGAGCAGTTCTTC
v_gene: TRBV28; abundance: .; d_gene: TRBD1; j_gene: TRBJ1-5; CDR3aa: CASSSTGWKNQPQHF; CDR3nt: TGTGCCAGCAGCTCGACAGGGTGGAAGAATCAGCCCCAGCATTTT
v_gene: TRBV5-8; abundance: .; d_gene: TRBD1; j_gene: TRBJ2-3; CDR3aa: CASSLGTGLDTQYF; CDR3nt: TGTGCCAGCAGCTTGGGGACAGGGTTGGATACGCAGTATTTT
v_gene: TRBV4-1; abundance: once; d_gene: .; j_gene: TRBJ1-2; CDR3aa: CASSLSRGYGYTF; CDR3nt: TGCGCCAGCAGCCTTTCTAGGGGGTATGGCTACACCTTC
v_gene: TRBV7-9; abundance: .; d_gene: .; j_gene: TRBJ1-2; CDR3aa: CASSFAGFDYGYTF; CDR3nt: TGCGCCAGCAGCTTCGCAGGGTTTGACTATGGCTACACCTTC
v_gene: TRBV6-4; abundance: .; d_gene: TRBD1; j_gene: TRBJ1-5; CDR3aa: CASSPQGRQGDNQPQHF; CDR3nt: TGTGCCAGCAGTCCCCAAGGGAGGCAGGGGGACAATCAGCCCCAGCATTTT
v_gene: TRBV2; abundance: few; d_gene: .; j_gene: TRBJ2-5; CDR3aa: CASSKRASGETQYF; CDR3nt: TGTGCCAGCAGTAAGAGAGCCTCGGGAGAGACCCAGTACTTC
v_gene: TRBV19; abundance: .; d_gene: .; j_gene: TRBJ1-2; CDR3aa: CASSQSLGPYGYTF; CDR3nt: TGTGCCAGTAGTCAATCACTGGGGCCCTATGGCTACACCTTC
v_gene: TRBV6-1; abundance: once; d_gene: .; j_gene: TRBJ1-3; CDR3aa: CASSVGSKGSGNTIYF; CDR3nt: TGTGCCAGCAGTGTGGGCAGCAAAGGCTCTGGAAACACCATATATTTT
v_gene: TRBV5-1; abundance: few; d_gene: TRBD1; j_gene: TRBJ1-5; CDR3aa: CASSLQGAGGQPQHF; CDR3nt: TGCGCCAGCAGCTTGCAGGGGGCTGGGGGCCAGCCCCAGCATTTT
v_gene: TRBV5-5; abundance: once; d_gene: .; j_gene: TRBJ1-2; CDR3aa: CASSLGGRNYGYTF; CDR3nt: TGTGCCAGCAGCTTGGGGGGGAGGAACTATGGCTACACCTTC
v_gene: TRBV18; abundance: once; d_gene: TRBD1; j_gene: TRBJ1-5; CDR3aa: CASSPTGKNSNQPQHF; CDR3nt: TGTGCCAGCTCACCGACAGGGAAGAATAGCAATCAGCCCCAGCATTTT
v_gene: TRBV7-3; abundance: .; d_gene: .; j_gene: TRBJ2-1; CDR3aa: CASSPHGEAYNEQFF; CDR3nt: TGTGCCAGCAGCCCCCATGGGGAGGCCTACAATGAGCAGTTCTTC
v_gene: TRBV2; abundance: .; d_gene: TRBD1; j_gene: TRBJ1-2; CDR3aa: CASSTQGNTYGYTF; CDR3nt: TGTGCCAGCAGCACACAGGGGAACACCTATGGCTACACCTTC
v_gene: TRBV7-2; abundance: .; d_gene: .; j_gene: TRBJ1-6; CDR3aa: CASSSRGGSSQNSPLHF; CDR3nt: TGTGCCAGCAGCTCCCGGGGGGGGAGTAGTCAAAATTCACCCCTCCACTTT
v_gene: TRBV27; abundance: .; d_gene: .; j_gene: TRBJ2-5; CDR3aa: CASSFSRQEQETQYF; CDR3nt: TGTGCCAGCAGTTTCTCGAGACAAGAACAAGAGACCCAGTACTTC
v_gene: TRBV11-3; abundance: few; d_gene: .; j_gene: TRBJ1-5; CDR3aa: CASSLSGGGQPQHF; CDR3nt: TGTGCCAGCAGCTTATCGGGGGGAGGTCAGCCCCAGCATTTT
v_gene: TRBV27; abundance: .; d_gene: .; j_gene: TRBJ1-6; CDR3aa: CASSYLQAGGGPLHF; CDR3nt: TGTGCCAGCAGTTACCTACAGGCCGGGGGGGGACCCCTCCACTTT
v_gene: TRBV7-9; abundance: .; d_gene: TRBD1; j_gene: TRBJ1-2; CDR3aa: CASSPQGGSNYGYTF; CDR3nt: TGTGCCAGCAGCCCACAGGGGGGGTCCAACTATGGCTACACCTTC
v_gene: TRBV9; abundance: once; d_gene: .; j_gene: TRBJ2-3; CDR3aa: CASSVAVNEDTQYF; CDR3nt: TGTGCCAGCAGCGTAGCGGTCAATGAGGATACGCAGTATTTT
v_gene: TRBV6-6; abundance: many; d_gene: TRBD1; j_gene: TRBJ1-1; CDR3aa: CASSYSTGAEAFF; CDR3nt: TGTGCCAGCAGTTACTCAACAGGGGCTGAAGCTTTCTTT
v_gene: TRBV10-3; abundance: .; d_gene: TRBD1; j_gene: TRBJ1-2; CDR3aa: CATGGQGARGYTF; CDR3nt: TGTGCCACCGGCGGGCAGGGGGCGCGGGGCTACACCTTC
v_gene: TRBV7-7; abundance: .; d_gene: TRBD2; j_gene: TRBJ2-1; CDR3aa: CASSTSGGPYNEQFF; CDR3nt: TGTGCTAGCAGCACCAGCGGGGGACCTTACAATGAGCAGTTCTTC